This T cell receptor (beta chain) was recovered during a study of T cell changes during pregnancy in multiple sclerosis. Generated by immunoSEQ multiplex PCR, the TCRdb table keeps only in-frame clones and is missing some. The table lists about 100,000 clones, almost 95% of them singletons. This receptor was taken from a female donor with multiple sclerosis, enrolled in a pregnancy study. The sample here was peripheral blood, taken before pregnancy.

The DNA of the CDR3 is TGTGCCAGCAGCTTGGACAGGGGGCTTTCCTACGAGCAGTACTTC. This translates into CASSLDRGLSYEQYF. V usage is TRBV5-8 and J usage is TRBJ2-7; TRBD1 matches at 9 bases. The V and J ends lost 0 bases and 1 base, in that order; junction bases with no gene match: 2. Germline V gene sequence: CDR1 SGHTS, CDR2 YDEGEE. CDR3 size: 15 residues.